The clone carrying this TCR beta chain was seen just once. The data are from a study of blood T cell repertoires in COVID-19. Study-level information: The United States, Italy and Spain supplied acute and convalescent COVID-19 samples. T cells, B-cell-depleted T cells, or PBMCs supplied cDNA or gDNA.

Study processing details: Reference gene primer amplification yielded estimated nucleated cell counts. Produced via immunoSEQ multiplex PCR; TCRdb's table is partial and in-frame only. Clone size and the V and J calls come from that table; the DNA yielded D and trimming. The table has some 20,000 clones, 86% seen once. The germline V gene encodes CDR1 LNHDA and CDR2 SQIVND (reference sequence). The CDR3 extends over 13 amino acids. Trimming took 7 bases from V and 6 from J, leaving 16 bases between them. The chain is built from TRBV19 and TRBJ2-7; D possibly corresponds to TRBD1 (5 bases). The origin of this receptor is a man between 65 and 85 years old with acute or convalescent COVID-19. Input material: peripheral blood. CDR3 nucleotides: TGTGCCAGTAAAAATTTGGACATCTCCGAGCAGTACTTC. Its translation is CASKNLDISEQYF.